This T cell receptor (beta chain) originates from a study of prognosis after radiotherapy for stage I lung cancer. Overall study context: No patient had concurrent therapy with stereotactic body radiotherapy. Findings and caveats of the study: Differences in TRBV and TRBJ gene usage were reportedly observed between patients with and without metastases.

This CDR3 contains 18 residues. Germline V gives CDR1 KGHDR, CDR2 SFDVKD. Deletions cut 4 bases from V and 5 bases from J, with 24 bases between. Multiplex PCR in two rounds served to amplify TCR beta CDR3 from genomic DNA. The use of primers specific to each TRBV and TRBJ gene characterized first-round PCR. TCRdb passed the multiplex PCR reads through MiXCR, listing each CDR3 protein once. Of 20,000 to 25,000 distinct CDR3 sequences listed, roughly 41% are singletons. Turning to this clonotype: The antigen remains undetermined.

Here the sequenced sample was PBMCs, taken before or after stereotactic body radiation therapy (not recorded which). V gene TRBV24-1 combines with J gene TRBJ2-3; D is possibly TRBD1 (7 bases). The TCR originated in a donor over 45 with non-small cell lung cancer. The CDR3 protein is CATSDPYDRAGWRDTQYF. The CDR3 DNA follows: TGTGCCACCAGTGACCCCTACGACAGGGCGGGGTGGCGAGATACGCAGTATTTT.